Listed below are T cell receptor beta chains from one sample, sequenced in a study of blood T cells in healthy people across ages. TCRdb reprocessed the 5' RACE reads with MiXCR, giving one entry per CDR3 protein. The table includes hundreds of thousands of distinct CDR3 sequences, around a fifth detected once. Sequencing was carried out using blood. Receptor source: a man aged 65 to 85 in good health. CDR3s include the opening cysteine and the closing phenylalanine or tryptophan. Each record gives: V gene, D gene, J gene, clone size, CDR3 DNA, CDR3 protein. The D gene is left open where the match is weak. Some rows mark clone size as missing; the rest say once, few, many or name a class of expanded clone.

TRBV6-5	TRBD1	TRBJ2-1	.	TGTGCCAGCAGGACAGGGGAAATTGCCTACAATGAGCAGTTCTTC	CASRTGEIAYNEQFF
TRBV10-3	TRBD2	TRBJ2-2	.	TGTGCCATCAGTGCCGTAGCGGGAGGGCCTAACACCGGGGAGCTGTTTTTT	CAISAVAGGPNTGELFF
TRBV3-1	.	TRBJ2-2	.	TGTGCCAGCAGCCTAAGCAACTCGGGAGGGGAGCTGTTTTTT	CASSLSNSGGELFF
TRBV29-1	.	TRBJ2-7	few	TGCAGCGTTGTGGTAACTTTCCCGTACGAGCAGTACTTC	CSVVVTFPYEQYF
TRBV7-3	.	TRBJ2-5	few	TGTGCCAGCAGCTTAAACGGGGATCAAGAGACCCAGTACTTC	CASSLNGDQETQYF
TRBV10-2	TRBD1	TRBJ2-7	once	TGCGCCAGCAGTGAAGGGACAGGGTACGGTTACGAGCAGTACTTC	CASSEGTGYGYEQYF
TRBV5-1	TRBD2	TRBJ2-1	many	TGCGCCAGCAGCCCCGGGACTAGCGAGTACAATGAGCAGTTCTTC	CASSPGTSEYNEQFF
TRBV4-2	.	TRBJ1-2	.	TGTGCCAGCAGCCAAGTGGAGCGAGGAGGCTATGGCTACACCTTC	CASSQVERGGYGYTF
TRBV5-1	.	TRBJ2-1	many	TGCGCCAGCAGCTTGGCCGGGACCAAGTCCAATGAGCAGTTCTTC	CASSLAGTKSNEQFF
TRBV28	.	TRBJ2-5	.	TGTGCCAGCAGCCAGCCCCTACAGGGGAGGGGGGAGACCCAGTACTTC	CASSQPLQGRGETQYF
TRBV4-1	.	TRBJ1-4	.	TGCGCCAGCAGCCAAGAGGCCCTTAATGAAAAACTGTTTTTT	CASSQEALNEKLFF
TRBV30	TRBD1	TRBJ1-2	.	TGTGCCTGGGATAGTGGACAGGGGGGATACTATGGCTACACCTTC	CAWDSGQGGYYGYTF
TRBV2	.	TRBJ2-4	.	TGTGCCAGCGGACCCCAGATGGACATTCAGTACTTC	CASGPQMDIQYF
TRBV27	.	TRBJ2-1	.	TGTGCCAGCGGTCCGGGACCATACAATGAGCAGTTCTTC	CASGPGPYNEQFF
TRBV18	TRBD1	TRBJ2-5	.	TGTCAAAGCAGGGGGCTGGGAGAGACCCAGTACTTC	CQSRGLGETQYF
TRBV5-1	.	TRBJ2-7	.	TGCGCCAGCGCACTAAGCGGTCTCGGCTACGAGCAGTACTTC	CASALSGLGYEQYF
TRBV4-1	.	TRBJ1-4	.	TGCGCCAGCAGCCGGCTGTATAATGAAAAACTGTTTTTT	CASSRLYNEKLFF
TRBV7-9	TRBD1	TRBJ2-5	many	TGTGCCAGCAGTGGGGGACAGGGAGGACAAGAGACCCAGTACTTC	CASSGGQGGQETQYF
TRBV9	.	TRBJ2-3	few	TGTGCCAGCAGCGTAAGCTCTAGCACAGATACGCAGTATTTT	CASSVSSSTDTQYF
TRBV5-1	TRBD2	TRBJ2-5	.	TGCGCCAGCAGCTCGACTAGCGGGAGGATTGAGACCCAGTACTTC	CASSSTSGRIETQYF
TRBV28	.	TRBJ2-5	few	TGTGCCAGCAGTCCCGGGGGCGGGACTTCGGCCCAGTACTTC	CASSPGGGTSAQYF
TRBV5-1	.	TRBJ1-1	many	TGTGCCAGCAGTTTGGCGGAGAACACTGAAGCTTTCTTT	CASSLAENTEAFF
TRBV3-1	.	TRBJ1-1	.	TGTGCCAGCAGCCAAGTTGGAACTGGCACTGAAGCTTTCTTT	CASSQVGTGTEAFF
TRBV7-9	.	TRBJ2-7	few	TGTGCCAGCAGCTCTCCGGTGGGATTCGAGCAGTACTTC	CASSSPVGFEQYF
TRBV7-9	.	TRBJ2-5	many	TGTGCCAGCACCTTCAACGAATGGGGCCAAGAGACCCAGTACTTC	CASTFNEWGQETQYF
TRBV29-1	.	TRBJ1-1	.	TGCAGCGTTGAATGGAACTCTGAAGCTTTCTTT	CSVEWNSEAFF